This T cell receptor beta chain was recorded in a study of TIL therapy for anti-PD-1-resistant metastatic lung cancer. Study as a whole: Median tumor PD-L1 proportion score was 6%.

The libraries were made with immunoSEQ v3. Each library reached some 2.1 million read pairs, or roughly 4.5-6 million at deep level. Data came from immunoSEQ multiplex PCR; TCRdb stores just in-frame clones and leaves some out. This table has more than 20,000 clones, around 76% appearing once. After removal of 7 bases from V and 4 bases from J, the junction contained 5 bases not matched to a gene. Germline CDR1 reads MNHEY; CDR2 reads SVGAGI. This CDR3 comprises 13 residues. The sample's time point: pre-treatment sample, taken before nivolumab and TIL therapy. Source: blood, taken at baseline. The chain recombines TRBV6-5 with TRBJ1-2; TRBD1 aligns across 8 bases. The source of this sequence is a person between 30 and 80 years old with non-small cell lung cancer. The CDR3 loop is CASTRTGFYGYTF. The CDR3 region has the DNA TGTGCCAGCACCCGGACAGGGTTCTATGGCTACACCTTC.